These T cell receptor beta chains were read from a single sample in a study of a mutant IDH1 vaccine in newly diagnosed glioma. No antigens are known for them. The protocol was immunoSEQ multiplex PCR, while the TCRdb copy is restricted to in-frame clones and leaves out a portion. The sample includes some 48,000 clones, more than 65% of them seen just once. The sequenced sample was PBMCs, obtained from a glioma patient whose treatment included an IDH1 peptide vaccine. The receptors were gathered from a man aged 40-49 years with glioma. CDR3s include the opening cysteine and the closing phenylalanine or tryptophan. The D gene is left open where the match is weak. The size field is filled for only some rows; it gives once, few, many or a size class.

CSVRRGDEQFF | TGCAGCGTCCGACGGGGCGATGAGCAGTTCTTC | - | - | TRBJ2-1 | TRBV29-1
CASRDNEQFF | TGTGCCAGCCGCGACAATGAGCAGTTCTTC | - | - | TRBJ2-1 | TRBV9
CASSPARGAPTYEQYF | TGTGCCAGCAGCCCAGCGCGGGGGGCACCGACCTACGAGCAGTACTTC | TRBD2 | - | TRBJ2-7 | TRBV9
CASRSTNNQPQHF | TGCGCCAGCAGGAGTACGAACAATCAGCCCCAGCATTTT | - | - | TRBJ1-5 | TRBV10-2
CASAKGSSGNTIYF | TGTGCCAGCGCGAAGGGGTCCTCTGGAAACACCATATATTTT | - | - | TRBJ1-3 | TRBV6-6
CATSSLSQGTQETQYF | TGTGCCACCAGCAGTCTGTCGCAGGGGACGCAAGAGACCCAGTACTTC | - | - | TRBJ2-5 | TRBV15
CASSPGTLYQETQYF | TGTGCCAGCAGCCCCGGGACTTTGTACCAAGAGACCCAGTACTTC | - | - | TRBJ2-5 | TRBV6-6
CTSSQEGGRKSETSRNTGELFF | TGCACCAGCAGCCAAGAAGGGGGGAGAAAGAGTGAGACTAGCCGGAACACCGGGGAGCTGTTTTTT | - | - | TRBJ2-2 | TRBV1
CSVEDPTGLETQYF | TGCAGCGTTGAAGACCCGACGGGGCTCGAGACCCAGTACTTC | - | - | TRBJ2-5 | TRBV29-1
CASSLSGTEAFF | TGTGCCAGCAGCTTAAGTGGCACTGAAGCTTTCTTT | - | - | TRBJ1-1 | TRBV9
CASSEGQGNIQYF | TGTGCCAGCAGTGAAGGGCAGGGAAACATTCAGTACTTC | - | - | TRBJ2-4 | TRBV6-4
CAINRDRNQPQHF | TGTGCCATAAACCGGGACAGAAATCAGCCCCAGCATTTT | TRBD1 | - | TRBJ1-5 | TRBV2
CASNKLGQGRDTGELFF | TGTGCCAGCAACAAACTAGGACAGGGTCGGGACACCGGGGAGCTGTTTTTT | TRBD1 | - | TRBJ2-2 | TRBV5-4
CASSLGGEYEQYF | TGTGCCAGCAGCTTAGGAGGGGAATACGAGCAGTACTTC | - | - | TRBJ2-7 | TRBV7-7
CASSYGQGIYQPQHF | TGTGCCAGCAGTTACGGACAGGGGATATACCAGCCCCAGCATTTT | TRBD1 | once | TRBJ1-5 | TRBV6-6
CASSQTGGGGTEAFF | TGTGCCAGCAGCCAAACGGGGGGCGGGGGCACTGAAGCTTTCTTT | - | - | TRBJ1-1 | TRBV4-2
CASSQPDRVETQYF | TGTGCCAGCAGCCAACCGGACAGGGTGGAGACCCAGTACTTC | TRBD1 | - | TRBJ2-5 | TRBV27
CAWSRTDFAGLNQPQHF | TGTGCCTGGAGTCGCACGGATTTTGCGGGGCTCAATCAGCCCCAGCATTTT | - | - | TRBJ1-5 | TRBV30
CASSSYRVGSYGYTF | TGTGCCAGCAGTTCCTACAGGGTCGGATCCTATGGCTACACCTTC | - | - | TRBJ1-2 | TRBV6-5
CASSVGHRGFNYGYTF | TGCGCCAGCAGCGTGGGTCACCGAGGCTTTAACTATGGCTACACCTTC | - | once | TRBJ1-2 | TRBV5-1
CASSEVKGSYEQYF | TGTGCCAGCAGTGAAGTAAAAGGTTCCTACGAGCAGTACTTC | - | - | TRBJ2-7 | TRBV6-1
CASREGSYEQYF | TGTGCCAGCAGGGAGGGCTCCTACGAGCAGTACTTC | - | once | TRBJ2-7 | TRBV2
CASGAGSGANVLTF | TGTGCCAGCGGAGCGGGCTCTGGGGCCAACGTCCTGACTTTC | - | - | TRBJ2-6 | TRBV7-2
CASKTGISGNTIYF | TGTGCCAGCAAAACAGGGATCTCTGGAAACACCATATATTTT | - | - | TRBJ1-3 | TRBV7-9
CASSPGQGTYEQYF | TGTGCTAGCAGCCCGGGACAGGGGACCTACGAGCAGTACTTC | TRBD1 | - | TRBJ2-7 | TRBV7-7
CASSYFNQPTGELFF | TGTGCCAGCAGTTATTTTAATCAACCCACCGGGGAGCTGTTTTTT | - | few | TRBJ2-2 | TRBV6-5
CASKEETQYF | TGTGCCAGCAAGGAAGAGACCCAGTACTTC | - | - | TRBJ2-5 | TRBV2
CASSVALQGGNIQYF | TGTGCCAGCAGTGTTGCATTACAGGGGGGGAACATTCAGTACTTC | - | - | TRBJ2-4 | TRBV6-1
CASSYSPSRSEQYF | TGTGCCAGCAGTTACTCGCCCTCCCGGAGCGAGCAGTACTTC | - | - | TRBJ2-7 | TRBV6-5
CASSEFLERTQHF | TGTGCCAGCAGTGAATTCCTAGAGAGGACCCAGCATTTT | - | - | TRBJ1-5 | TRBV6-1
CASSVDFPGTGVYGYTF | TGTGCCAGCAGTGTCGATTTTCCGGGGACAGGGGTGTATGGCTACACCTTC | TRBD1 | - | TRBJ1-2 | TRBV2
CASSPSFTDSNQPQHF | TGTGCCAGCTCACCATCTTTCACAGATAGCAATCAGCCCCAGCATTTT | - | - | TRBJ1-5 | TRBV18
CASSSTGTSGGPSLGQYF | TGTGCCAGCAGCTCAACCGGGACTAGCGGGGGGCCCTCACTGGGGCAGTACTTC | TRBD2 | - | TRBJ2-7 | TRBV11-2
CASSLRTYNEQFF | TGTGCCAGCAGTCTCCGGACGTACAATGAGCAGTTCTTC | - | few | TRBJ2-1 | TRBV6-5
CASRGQGGGNTIYF | TGTGCCAGCAGGGGACAGGGAGGTGGAAACACCATATATTTT | TRBD1 | - | TRBJ1-3 | TRBV2
CASASRRVAQYYSGNTIYF | TGTGCCAGCGCCTCCCGGCGGGTAGCCCAATACTACTCTGGAAACACCATATATTTT | - | - | TRBJ1-3 | TRBV19
CASSLFSSGANVLTF | TGCGCCAGCAGCTTGTTCTCGTCTGGGGCCAACGTCCTGACTTTC | - | - | TRBJ2-6 | TRBV5-1
CASSLVLGAYGYTF | TGTGCCAGCAGCTTAGTCCTGGGAGCCTATGGCTACACCTTC | - | - | TRBJ1-2 | TRBV7-9
CASSEGTAGEKLFF | TGTGCCAGCAGCGAGGGAACGGCGGGGGAAAAACTGTTTTTT | - | few | TRBJ1-4 | TRBV7-9
CASSQVPEGSEAFF | TGTGCCAGCAGCCAAGTACCGGAGGGCTCTGAAGCTTTCTTT | - | - | TRBJ1-1 | TRBV4-2
CASSQDPSGREGGYTF | TGTGCCAGCAGCCAAGATCCGTCGGGGCGCGAAGGTGGCTACACCTTC | - | - | TRBJ1-2 | TRBV4-2
CASSETVTDTQYF | TGCGCCAGCAGCGAGACAGTCACAGATACGCAGTATTTT | - | - | TRBJ2-3 | TRBV5-1